Below, 2 T cell receptor beta chains from the same sample are listed, as sequenced in a study of low-dose radiotherapy and immunotherapy resistance in tumors. Time point of the sample: before trial treatment. TRAV- and TRBV-specific primers, spanning alpha and beta chains, primed first-strand cDNA. PCR amplification of the TCRs was performed with Phusion for approximately 20 PCR cycles, and it relied on a constant-region primer together with a V-primer adapter. TCRdb ran MiXCR on the reads and lists one entry per CDR3 protein. The table includes some 60,000 distinct CDR3 sequences, approximately 26% detected once. This specimen consisted of PBMCs, obtained before treatment. These receptors originate from a male donor with rectosigmoid adenocarcinoma.

This clonotype was seen only once. Since a far larger clone is one base different, this is likely a read error. The gene calls are TRBV10-1 and TRBJ2-3; tentatively, D is TRBD1 or TRBD2 (5 bases each). Germline V gene lookup returns CDR1 WNHNN and CDR2 SYGVQD (reference sequence). The CDR3 sequence is 14 residues long. The CDR3 is CAVSRGVATDTQYF. CDR3 in DNA: TGTGCCGTCAGTCGAGGGGTAGCAACAGATACGCAGTATTTT.

This clonotype has ten or more counts. CDR3 sequence reads: CASSDTSGTGSSYNEQFF. The CDR3 DNA reads as TGTGCCAGCAGTGATACATCCGGGACAGGTAGCTCCTACAATGAGCAGTTCTTC. This chain uses TRBV11-2 with TRBJ2-1, with 8 bases identical to TRBD1. The junction had 13 bases not matched to a gene; V was cut back by 6 bases and J by 0 bases. CDR3 size: 18 residues. Germline-derived CDR1 and CDR2 are SGHAT and FQNNGV.